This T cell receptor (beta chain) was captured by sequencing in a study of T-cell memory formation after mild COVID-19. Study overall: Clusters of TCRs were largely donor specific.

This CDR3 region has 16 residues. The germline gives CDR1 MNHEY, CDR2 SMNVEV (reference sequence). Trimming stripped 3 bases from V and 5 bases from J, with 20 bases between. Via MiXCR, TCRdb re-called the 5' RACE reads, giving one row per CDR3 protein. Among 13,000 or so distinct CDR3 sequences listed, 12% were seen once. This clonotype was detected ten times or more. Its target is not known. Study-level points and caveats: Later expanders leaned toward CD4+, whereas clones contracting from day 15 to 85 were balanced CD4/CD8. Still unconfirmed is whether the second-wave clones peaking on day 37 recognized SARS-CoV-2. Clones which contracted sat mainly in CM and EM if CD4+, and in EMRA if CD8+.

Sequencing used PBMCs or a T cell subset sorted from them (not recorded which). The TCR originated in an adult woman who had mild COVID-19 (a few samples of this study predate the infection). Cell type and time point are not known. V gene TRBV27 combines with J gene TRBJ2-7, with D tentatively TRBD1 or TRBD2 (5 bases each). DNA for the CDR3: TGTGCCAGCAGTTTCATCCCGGGACCTAGAGGAGACGAGCAGTACTTC. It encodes CASSFIPGPRGDEQYF.